This TCR beta chain originates from a study of cytomegalovirus exposure and HLA in healthy donors. Germline V gene data show CDR1 as SGHTA and CDR2 as FQGTGA. After removal of 5 bases from V and 5 bases from J, the junction contained 5 bases not matched to a gene. The CDR3 contains 15 residues. The PCR employed 60 Vbeta primers together with 13 Jbeta primers. This table comes from immunoSEQ multiplex PCR, and its TCRdb copy is limited to in-frame clones, with some not included. The sample has around 210,000 clones, roughly 83% seen once. The V and J genes are TRBV7-3 and TRBJ2-1; TRBD2 agrees at 11 bases. Sequenced sample: PBMCs. This TCR came from a male donor in good health and CMV-seropositive. The CDR3 DNA is TGTGCCAGCAGCATCACTAGCGGGGGACACAATGAGCAGTTCTTC. Residues: CASSITSGGHNEQFF.